This is a list of T cell receptor beta chains from one sample in a study of T-cell reconstitution after alpha-beta-depleted transplantation in children. TCRdb recomputed calls from the PCR reads with MiXCR, one row per CDR3 protein. The table records 200,000 or so distinct CDR3 sequences, 8.4% of them present only once. Here the sequenced sample was PBMCs, mostly from graft donor cells, taken 360 days after TCRalphabeta/CD19-depleted stem cell transplant. The receptors were sampled from a male patient aged 2 to 9 who had a stem cell transplant for acute myeloid leukemia, so the T cells may come from the graft donor. The CDR3 runs from the conserved cysteine through the conserved F or W. Each record gives: D gene, V gene, clone size, J gene, CDR3 DNA, CDR3 protein. A D gene is named only where the DNA matches it firmly. Only part of the rows carry a size: once, few, many, or a class if the clone is expanded.

>TRBD1|TRBV7-6|few|TRBJ2-1
TGTGCCAGCAGCTTAAGGGGGGACAGGGGAGATGAGCAGTTCTTC
CASSLRGDRGDEQFF
>-|TRBV6-2/TRBV6-3|many|TRBJ1-2
TGTGCCAGTATCGATAGGGAGATCGACTATGGCTACACCTTC
CASIDREIDYGYTF
>TRBD1|TRBV4-1|many|TRBJ2-1
TGCGCCAGCAGCCATCTCCGGGACAGGGGGCACTACAATGAGCAGTTCTTC
CASSHLRDRGHYNEQFF
>-|TRBV18|-|TRBJ1-1
TGTGCCAGCTCACCACCGTCCAGGCGAACTGAAGCTTTCTTT
CASSPPSRRTEAFF
>-|TRBV12-3/TRBV12-4|many|TRBJ2-5
TGTGCCAGACCAGAAATGTCCCAAGAGACCCAGTACTTC
CARPEMSQETQYF
>TRBD2|TRBV12-3/TRBV12-4|many|TRBJ2-7
TGTGCCAGCAGTCGAGGGACTAGCGGAAGGATGTACGGGCAGTACTTC
CASSRGTSGRMYGQYF
>-|TRBV7-2|-|TRBJ1-4
TGTGCCAGCAGCTTAATAGCGGACCTCAATGAAAAACTGTTTTTT
CASSLIADLNEKLFF
>-|TRBV4-3|-|TRBJ2-3
TGCGCCAGCAGCCAATTAACGGGAGTGGATAATACGCAGTATTTT
CASSQLTGVDNTQYF
>TRBD2|TRBV11-2|many|TRBJ2-3
TGTGCCAGCAGCTTGGGCGGCGGGGGGGCCCCTGGAGATACGCAGTATTTT
CASSLGGGGAPGDTQYF
>TRBD1|TRBV7-9|-|TRBJ1-2
TGTGCCAGCAGCACCGGGACAGGGGGCCGCGGCTACACCTTC
CASSTGTGGRGYTF
>-|TRBV7-9|few|TRBJ2-1
TGTGCCAGCAGCCCCCCGAGAGGGGGACCTGACAATGAGCAGTTCTTC
CASSPPRGGPDNEQFF
>TRBD2|TRBV5-1|few|TRBJ2-3
TGCGCCAGCAGCTTGCGACCAGCGGGGGGGAGCACAGATACGCAGTATTTT
CASSLRPAGGSTDTQYF
>-|TRBV20-1|-|TRBJ2-5
TGCAGTGCTAGAGATGTTAAGATACAAGAGACCCAGTACTTC
CSARDVKIQETQYF
>-|TRBV7-2|many|TRBJ2-2
TGTGCCAGCAGCTTAGGAGGGACAGATAGCGGCGAGCTGTTTTTT
CASSLGGTDSGELFF
>TRBD1|TRBV14|few|TRBJ1-2
TGTGCCAGCAGTCCGGGACAGCTGCGCCACTATGGCTACACCTTC
CASSPGQLRHYGYTF
>TRBD1|TRBV7-9|-|TRBJ2-5
TGTGCCAGCAGCTTAGGTACCGGGACAGGAAAAGAGACCCAGTACTTC
CASSLGTGTGKETQYF
>-|TRBV4-3|few|TRBJ2-7
TGCGCCAGCAGCCAAGCCCGGGACGCCCCCTACGAGCAGTACTTC
CASSQARDAPYEQYF
>TRBD1|TRBV5-1|-|TRBJ2-4
TGCGCCAGCAGCCCCGAGGACAGGGCTAGCATTCAGTACTTC
CASSPEDRASIQYF
>-|TRBV29-1|many|TRBJ2-3
TGCAGCGTTTTAGCGGTTCTCGGCACAGATACGCAGTATTTT
CSVLAVLGTDTQYF
>-|TRBV12-3/TRBV12-4|many|TRBJ1-2
TGTGCCAGCAGTTTTGCGGCAGGGGACTATGGCTACACCTTC
CASSFAAGDYGYTF
>-|TRBV12-3/TRBV12-4|many|TRBJ2-6
TGTGCCAGCAGTTTAAAGGGAACCGGGGCCAACGTCCTGACTTTC
CASSLKGTGANVLTF